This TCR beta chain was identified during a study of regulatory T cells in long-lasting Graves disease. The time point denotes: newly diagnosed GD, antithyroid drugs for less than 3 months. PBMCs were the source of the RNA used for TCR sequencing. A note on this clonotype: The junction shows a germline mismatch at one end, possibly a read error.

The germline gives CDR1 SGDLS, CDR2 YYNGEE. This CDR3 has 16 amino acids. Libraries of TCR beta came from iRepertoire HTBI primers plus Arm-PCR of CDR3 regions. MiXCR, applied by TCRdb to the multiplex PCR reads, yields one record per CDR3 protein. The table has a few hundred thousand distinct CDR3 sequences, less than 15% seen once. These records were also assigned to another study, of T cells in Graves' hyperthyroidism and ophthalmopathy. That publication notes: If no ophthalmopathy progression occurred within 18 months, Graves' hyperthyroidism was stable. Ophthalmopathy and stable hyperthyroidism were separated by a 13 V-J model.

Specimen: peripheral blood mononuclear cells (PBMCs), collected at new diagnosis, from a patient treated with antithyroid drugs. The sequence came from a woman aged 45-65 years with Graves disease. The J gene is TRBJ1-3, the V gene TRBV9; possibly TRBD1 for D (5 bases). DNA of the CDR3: TGTGCCAGCAGCGGCCCGGGACTGGAGGTTGGAAACACCAGATATTTT. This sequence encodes CASSGPGLEVGNTRYF.